This TCR beta chain was sequenced in a study of long-term antiretroviral therapy in people with HIV (dated by TCRdb to about 2022). A note on the overall study: The earliest samples were collected approximately a decade before the 2015 WHO recommendation for immediate ART, a period when ART was typically delayed until CD4 counts fell. Whether ART initiation and durable HIV suppression were associated with changes in peripheral blood TRB repertoire composition and diversity was tested in a retrospective serial study. The cohort contributed roughly 190 cryopreserved PBMC samples from 30 adults with confirmed HIV infection, collected serially over a mean of about 6 years (range 1-12). No cross-contamination during QIAcube processing was seen in test extractions of a monoclonal T-cell line run alongside 30 or so polyclonal samples. About 40% of the 30 participants with HIV were female. Results and caveats for the whole study, not just this receptor: The samples were dated from the mid-2000s to the late 2010s, and the ART regimens that were used may be less effective than current ART regimens. At every time point, the repertoire was dominated by expanded TRB clones first identified before ART initiation, although this dominance fluctuated and, in many PLHIV, declined after ART. Inferences about post-ART repertoire changes were limited because no data were available on ART adherence, viral resistance or therapy changes. Starting ART was linked to a significant rise in TRB diversity, yet even with long-term ART the diversity remained significantly lower than in transplant donor controls. Because PBMC availability was limited, only the TCR beta chain was sequenced, with no alpha chain pairing. Compared with controls, HIV repertoires had narrower CDR3 length ranges, and the network structure pointed to an antigen-experienced repertoire that shifted only slightly toward naive after ART. Unsorted PBMC were profiled instead of sorted CD4+ and CD8+ T cells because pre-ART samples had limited cell numbers.

Sequencing of the TRB variable region was done with the immunoSEQ hsTCRB v3.0 assay at survey level resolution. TRB sequencing targeted a depth of roughly 35,000-55,000 T-cell genomes per sample. An Illumina MiSeq with a v3 150-cycle kit was used to sequence the pooled TRB libraries. The paper's data handling went like this. Repertoire analysis was run in R within a reproducible Nextflow workflow that covered QC, data transformation and analysis. LymphoSeq2, an R package for exploring AIRR-Seq data, was used to implement the custom analyses. Several samples that yielded fewer than 5000 total TRB sequences were excluded, so that around 190 HIV repertoires were analyzed. Of the roughly 180 retained HIV repertoires, 55 to 60 were collected before and around 130 after ART initiation. Repertoires were downsampled to 5000 TRB nucleotide sequences, and summary statistics were averaged over 100 downsampling iterations. TRB sequences were retained for analysis only if CDR3 regions of at least seven amino acids were present. Diversity was assessed using a clonality score derived from Shannon entropy and using the Gini coefficient. In the repertoire networks, any two of the top 5000 CDR3 amino acid sequences were linked whenever the two sequences differed by an edit distance of one. Antigen specificity groups and MHC restriction were predicted for TRB CDR3 amino acid sequences with GLIPH2. To flag known associations with CMV, EBV, HIV or tissue antigens, CDR3 amino acid sequences were compared against VDJdb and McPAS-TCR. Pre-ART, post-ART and control groups were compared with Wilcoxon signed-rank tests and Holm-Bonferroni correction. Entries here come from immuneACCESS through TCRdb and include only in-frame sequences with V and J called. Some clones fail to appear in such tables; in the studies checked, an unresolved V gene covers under half of the shortfall, and the cause of the remainder is unknown. V and J calls and clone size are copied from that table; D and trimming were computed from the DNA. Counted in this sample were about 24,000 clones; about four fifths of them appeared once. The ten largest clones represent around 5.1% of the sample.

Comment on this clone: Its binding antigen is unknown. Per-base quality was not reported, and no clone a single base away is much larger than it.

To be included, a participant needed at least one PBMC sample from before ART initiation plus at least two post-ART samples. Every participant with HIV received treatment in the United States of America. Before DNA extraction, cryopreserved samples of about 0.9-11 million PBMC were thawed and then washed. At the time of the earliest PBMC sample for each participant with HIV, ages ranged from about 23 to 60 years. PBMC samples from each participant spanned 1-4 timepoints before ART initiation and 2-8 timepoints after ART initiation, with a median of 7 samples. Serial HIV viral load, CD4+ T-cell count, ART history and demographic data were obtained for every participant. Genomic DNA was extracted from unsorted PBMC with a Qiagen kit on a QIAcube, processed in batches of 12 samples. V is reduced by 3 bases and J by 6 bases, leaving a spacing of 11 bases between them. CDR1 is given as SEHNR and CDR2 as FQNEAQ, both from the germline V gene (reference sequence). The CDR3 holds 14 amino acids from the cysteine to the phenylalanine. Kept here is only the CDR3 DNA, which spans 42 bases and is read in frame from base 1.

The specimen comprised unsorted PBMCs, sampled 0.7 years before starting antiretroviral therapy. The V and J genes are TRBV7-9 and TRBJ2-2, and possibly TRBD1, on 5 matching bases. The origin of this receptor is a man younger than 45 with HIV. The nucleotide sequence is TGTGCCAGCAGCTTTAGTTTGGGGCCCGGGGAGCTGTTTTTT. The translation is CASSFSLGPGELFF.